The 27 T cell receptor beta chains in this list originate from one sample, sequenced in a study of cytomegalovirus exposure and HLA in healthy donors. With 60 Vbeta and 13 Jbeta primers, the PCR was carried out. Libraries were prepared by immunoSEQ multiplex PCR; TCRdb keeps only in-frame clonotypes and omits some of them. The sample carries approximately 110,000 clones, less than 75% recorded once. The specimen was PBMCs. The receptors were gathered from a man in his forties or fifties in good health and CMV-seropositive.

The V gene is TRBV6-1, the J gene TRBJ2-7, with 11 nucleotides matching TRBD2. This CDR3 region has 15 residues. The ends lost 2 bases at V and 5 bases at J; junction bases unmatched: 5. The V gene's germline CDR1 is MNHNS and CDR2 SASEGT. Here the CDR3 DNA reads TGTGCCAGCAGTGAACTACTAGCGGGAGTCAACGAGCAGTACTTC. It yields the protein CASSELLAGVNEQYF.

The genes are TRBV7-2 and TRBJ2-3; D possibly corresponds to TRBD2 (5 bases). Germline CDR1 reads SGHTA; CDR2 reads FQGNSA. The CDR3 runs to 14 residues. V was clipped by 5 bases and J by 2 bases, with 11 bases between them. Written as DNA, the CDR3 is TGTGCCAGCAGCAAGAGCGGAAACACAGATACGCAGTATTTT. Translated, it gives CASSKSGNTDTQYF.

This clone appeared once. V and J are TRBV4-3 and TRBJ1-1, with 8 bases that match TRBD1. The germline gives CDR1 LGHNA, CDR2 YSLEER. The CDR3 spans 14 residues. After removal of 4 bases from V and 2 bases from J, the junction contained 3 bases not matched to a gene. CDR3 DNA sequence: TGCGCCAGCAGCCTTGGACAGGGCAACACTGAAGCTTTCTTT. Translated, it gives CASSLGQGNTEAFF.

This sequence joins TRBV5-1 and TRBJ2-3; 14 bases map to TRBD2. The germline V gene encodes CDR1 SGHRS and CDR2 YFSETQ. There are 17 residues in the CDR3. V shed 4 bases, J shed 5 bases, and the junction held 9 bases outside the gene matches. For the CDR3, the DNA is TGCGCCAGCAGCGAAGGGACTAGCGGGAGTGGAGGAGATACGCAGTATTTT. It encodes CASSEGTSGSGGDTQYF.

The chain links TRBV30 to TRBJ2-5; TRBD2 matches at 9 bases. J lost 1 base, V lost 3 bases, and 3 bases had no gene match. CDR1 is GTSNPN and CDR2 is SVGIG in the germline V gene (reference sequence). The CDR3 is 14 amino acids. Here the CDR3 reads CAWSKTSGQETQYF. The CDR3 DNA reads as TGTGCCTGGAGCAAGACTAGCGGCCAAGAGACCCAGTACTTC. The full variable domain, rest sourced from reference TRBV30 and TRBJ2-5, is SQTIHQWPATLVQPVGSPLSLECTVEGTSNPNLYWYRQAAGRGLQLLFYSVGIGQISSEVPQNLSASRPQDRQFILSSKKLLLSDSGFYLCAWSKTSGQETQYFGPGTRLLVL.

This clone has just a few counts. The J gene is TRBJ2-1, the V gene TRBV15, with 12 bases lining up with TRBD2. CDR1 LNHNV and CDR2 YYDKDF come from the germline V gene (reference sequence). V lost 2 bases to trimming and J lost 3 bases; unmatched junction nucleotides: 5. The CDR3 sequence is 17 residues long. CDR3 nucleotide sequence: TGTGCCACCAGCAGAAGTTCGGGACTAGCGGGCTACAATGAGCAGTTCTTC. This encodes CATSRSSGLAGYNEQFF. Supplemented by reference TRBV15 and TRBJ2-1, the full variable domain reads DAMVIQNPRYQVTQFGKPVTLSCSQTLNHNVMYWYQQKSSQAPKLLFHYYDKDFNNEADTPDNFQSRRPNTSFCFLDIRSPGLGDTAMYLCATSRSSGLAGYNEQFFGPGTRLTVL.

The V gene is TRBV5-3, the J gene TRBJ2-1, with TRBD1 matching over 10 bases. TRBV5-3 carries the ORF label, with uncertain function. The CDR3 spans 15 residues. J was trimmed by 7 bases and V by 0 bases; bases with no gene match: 4. DNA of the CDR3: TGTGCCAGAAGCTTGGTGACAGGGGGCTGGAATGAGCAGTTCTTC. Its protein is CARSLVTGGWNEQFF.

This rearrangement joins TRBV19 to TRBJ1-3, with a weak D call TRBD1 (6 bases). The CDR3 covers 14 residues. V was clipped by 7 bases and J by 4 bases, with 14 bases between them. Germline V gives CDR1 LNHDA, CDR2 SQIVND (reference sequence). The CDR3 spells CASNTGSDGNTIYF. As DNA, the CDR3 is TGTGCCAGTAACACAGGGTCGGACGGAAACACCATATATTTT.

This clone was observed once. This CDR3 is CASSHSPGTGDKLFF. For the CDR3, the DNA is TGCGCCAGCAGCCACTCACCCGGGACAGGGGACAAACTGTTTTTT. The chain employs TRBV4-1 and TRBJ1-4, with 10 bases fitting TRBD1. J lost 11 bases, V lost 3 bases, and 9 bases had no gene match. There are 15 residues in the CDR3. Germline CDR1 is MGHRA and CDR2 is YSYEKL.

The CDR3 protein is CASRTQSDGNTIYF. The CDR3 DNA reads TGTGCCAGCCGAACCCAGAGCGATGGAAACACCATATATTTT. The V and J genes are TRBV19 and TRBJ1-3; no reliable D call. CDR1 and CDR2 from the germline V gene are LNHDA and SQIVND (reference sequence). V shed 9 bases and J shed 3 bases, with 15 bases lying between them. There are 14 residues in the CDR3.

The V call is TRBV29-1, the J call TRBJ2-5; 7 bases match TRBD1. The CDR3 is 13 amino acids. Germline loops: CDR1 SQVTM, CDR2 ANQGSEA. The V gene end was trimmed by 5 bases and the J gene end by 5 bases; junction bases not matched to a gene: 8. The CDR3 region is CSVQTGNFETQYF. CDR3 sequence (DNA): TGCAGCGTTCAGACAGGGAATTTTGAGACCCAGTACTTC.

In DNA, the CDR3 is TGTGCCAGCAGTCCGGGGACAGGGGACCACGAGCAGTACTTC. Amino acid sequence: CASSPGTGDHEQYF. The genes are TRBV14 and TRBJ2-7, with 10 bases lining up with TRBD1. Trimming at V came to 6 bases and at J to 5 bases, leaving 7 bases not matched to a gene. This CDR3 has 14 amino acids. Germline CDR1 is SGHDN and CDR2 is FVKESK.

The chain has TRBV5-1 and TRBJ2-2; 12 positions match TRBD1. Trimming at V came to 3 bases and at J to 5 bases, leaving 11 bases not matched to a gene. The CDR3 length is 18 residues. The V gene's germline CDR1 is SGHRS and CDR2 YFSETQ. The CDR3 loop is CASSSRLLGQGATGELFF. The CDR3 coding sequence is TGCGCCAGCAGCTCCCGCCTACTGGGACAGGGGGCGACCGGGGAGCTGTTTTTT.

V and J are TRBV29-1 and TRBJ1-2; the D is unclear. The germline V gene has CDR1 SQVTM and CDR2 ANQGSEA. Trimming cost V 0 bases and J 3 bases, with 14 bases left between them. The CDR3 sequence is 15 residues long. For the CDR3, the DNA is TGCAGCGTTGAAGATTTGGGAGGGATTGACTATGGCTACACCTTC. Protein product: CSVEDLGGIDYGYTF.

The chain couples TRBV5-5 to TRBJ2-3; D is unclear. This CDR3 is 14 amino acids long. V lost 2 bases, J lost 4 bases, and 11 bases lay in between. Germline V gives CDR1 SGHKS, CDR2 YYEKEE (reference sequence). The DNA for the CDR3 is TGTGCCAGCAGCTTCAGTCGGGTGGCAGATACGCAGTATTTT. The encoded protein is CASSFSRVADTQYF.

This chain links TRBV4-3 with TRBJ1-1; D unclear. Trimming pared 1 base from V and 5 bases from J, leaving 8 bases between. Germline V CDR1 and CDR2: LGHNA, YSLEER. The CDR3 loop spans 13 amino acids. CDR3 amino acids: CASSQVYSTEAFF. For the CDR3, the DNA is TGCGCCAGCAGCCAAGTCTATTCGACTGAAGCTTTCTTT.

The chain couples TRBV13 to TRBJ2-3, with 7 nucleotides matching TRBD2. Trimming at V came to 5 bases and at J to 1 base, leaving 9 bases not matched to a gene. CDR3 length: 16 residues. Germline V gene lookup returns CDR1 PRHDT and CDR2 FYEKMQ (reference sequence). The CDR3 sequence: CASSNYKSGGTDTQYF. Here the CDR3 DNA reads TGTGCCAGCAGCAACTACAAGAGCGGGGGCACAGATACGCAGTATTTT.

The rearrangement joins TRBV11-2 to TRBJ1-2; D is uncertain. The V end lost 0 bases, the J end lost 6 bases, and 8 bases lay between the germline ends. CDR1 is SGHAT, CDR2 FQNNGV, per germline. The CDR3 spans 13 residues. The CDR3 sequence: CASSLDSGNGYTF. The CDR3 nucleotides read TGTGCCAGCAGCTTAGACTCGGGGAATGGCTACACCTTC.

This chain uses TRBV6-1 with TRBJ1-2, with D perhaps TRBD1 (5 bases). The V gene's germline CDR1 is MNHNS and CDR2 SASEGT. Between the trimmed V and J ends, which lost 8 bases and 5 bases, there was a span of 21 bases. The CDR3 loop spans 15 amino acids. The DNA of the CDR3 is TGTGCCAGCCTGCGTGAGAGCAGGGATGGGTATGGCTACACCTTC. Translation: CASLRESRDGYGYTF.

This clone has ten or more counts. The chain links TRBV21-1 to TRBJ1-5; TRBD1 was called by the table and not checked on the DNA. TRBV21-1 counts as a pseudogene. The CDR3 runs 16 residues. The DNA of the CDR3 is TGTGCCAGCAGCCCCCTGGGGACAGGGGGCGTTCAGCCCCAGCATTTT. It specifies CASSPLGTGGVQPQHF.

The chain carries TRBV29-1 and TRBJ2-1; TRBD2 is a possible D gene (6 bases). CDR1 SQVTM and CDR2 ANQGSEA come from the germline V gene. CDR3 length equals 14 residues. The germline V and J ends were trimmed by 0 bases and 7 bases, with 13 bases remaining between them. The CDR3 DNA is TGCAGCGTTGAAGAGGGGACTTCCAGGAATGAGCAGTTCTTC. Translating it yields CSVEEGTSRNEQFF.

The chain carries TRBV30 and TRBJ2-7; 8 bases are a match to TRBD2. V dropped 0 bases and J dropped 4; count of bases not matched to a gene: 8. The V gene's germline CDR1 is GTSNPN and CDR2 SVGIG (reference sequence). The CDR3 is made up of 15 amino acids. The CDR3 DNA follows: TGTGCCTGGAGTGTACTGAGCGGGAGTGGTTACGAGCAGTACTTC. It yields the protein CAWSVLSGSGYEQYF.

The chain joins TRBV5-4 to TRBJ1-2, with 11 nucleotides matching TRBD1. CDR1 is SGHNT, CDR2 YYREEE, per germline (reference sequence). This CDR3 contains 15 residues. V shed 1 base, J shed 7 bases, and the junction held 6 bases outside the gene matches. CDR3: CASSLRTGGDSGYTF. CDR3 in DNA: TGTGCCAGCAGCTTGAGGACAGGGGGCGACTCTGGCTACACCTTC.

This clone came up a few times. The conserved phenylalanine or tryptophan is not found at the CDR3 terminus, so this likely reflects a read error. The V call is TRBV7-2, the J call TRBJ1-2, with 10 bases aligning to TRBD1. Germline trimming cut 4 bases from V and 1 base from J; bases unmatched to any gene: 9. The CDR3 runs 17 residues. In germline, CDR1 is SGHTA, CDR2 FQGNSA. CDR3: CASSSTPGTGVNYGYTL. The CDR3 nucleotides are TGTGCCAGCAGCTCAACCCCCGGGACAGGGGTTAACTATGGCTACACCCTC.

The genes are TRBV5-1 and TRBJ2-7, with TRBD1 as a possible D gene (6 bases). Germline values: CDR1 SGHRS, CDR2 YFSETQ. V gave up 4 bases and J gave up 3 bases, with 20 bases separating them. CDR3 length: 16 amino acids. CDR3 nucleotide sequence: TGCGCCAGCAGCCTCGGAACCGGGACAAAAGGCTACGAGCAGTACTTC. It translates to CASSLGTGTKGYEQYF.

V and J are TRBV5-3 and TRBJ2-7; 13 bases are shared with TRBD2. TRBV5-3 is known as an ORF, though its function is uncertain. CDR3 length equals 15 residues. Unmatched junction bases numbered 3, after V lost 4 bases and J lost 2 bases. CDR3 loop: CARSPGTSGTYEQYF. The CDR3 bases are TGTGCCAGAAGCCCCGGGACTAGCGGGACCTACGAGCAGTACTTC.

This chain connects TRBV6-1 to TRBJ2-1; 8 positions agree with TRBD2. The germline V gene has CDR1 MNHNS and CDR2 SASEGT. The CDR3 has 16 amino acids. V shed 2 bases and J 5 bases; nucleotides not matched to a gene: 8. This CDR3 is CASSEIWREADNEQFF. The CDR3 nucleotides read TGTGCCAGCAGTGAAATCTGGCGGGAGGCCGACAATGAGCAGTTCTTC.